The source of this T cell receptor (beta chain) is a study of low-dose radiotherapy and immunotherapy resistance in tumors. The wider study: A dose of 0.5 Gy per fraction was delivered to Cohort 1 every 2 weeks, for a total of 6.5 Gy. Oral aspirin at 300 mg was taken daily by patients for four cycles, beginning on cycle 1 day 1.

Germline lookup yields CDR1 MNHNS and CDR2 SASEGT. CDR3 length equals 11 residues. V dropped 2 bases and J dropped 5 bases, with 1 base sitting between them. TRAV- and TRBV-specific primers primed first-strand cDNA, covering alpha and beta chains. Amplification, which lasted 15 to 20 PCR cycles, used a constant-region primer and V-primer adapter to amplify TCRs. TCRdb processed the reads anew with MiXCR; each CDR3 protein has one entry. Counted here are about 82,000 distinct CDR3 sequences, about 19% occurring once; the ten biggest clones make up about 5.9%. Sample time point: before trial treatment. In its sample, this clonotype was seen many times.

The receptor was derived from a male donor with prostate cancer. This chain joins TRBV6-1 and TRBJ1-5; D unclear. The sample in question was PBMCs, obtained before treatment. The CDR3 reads CASSEYQPQHF. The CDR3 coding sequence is TGTGCCAGCAGTGAATATCAGCCCCAGCATTTT.